This TCR beta chain originates from a study of blood T cell repertoires in COVID-19. As for the study in general: T cells, B-cell-depleted T cells, or PBMCs supplied cDNA or gDNA.

Here immunoSEQ multiplex PCR was the method, and the copy in TCRdb shows in-frame clones only, minus some. In the table there are 75,000 to 85,000 clones, 70% to 90% of which are singletons. The CDR3 has 14 residues. Trimming shortened V by 5 bases and J by 1 base, and 11 bases separated the two germline ends. The germline V gene has CDR1 SGHTA and CDR2 FQGNSA. The sequenced sample was peripheral blood. This TCR was recovered from a man between 60 and 75 years old with COVID-19, enrolled during active disease. The gene calls are TRBV7-2 and TRBJ1-1; no reliable D call. The CDR3 protein is CASSPSEANTEAFF. The CDR3 bases are TGTGCCAGCAGCCCTTCAGAGGCGAACACTGAAGCTTTCTTT.